Sequencing of this TCR beta chain was carried out in a study of graft-versus-host responses after intestinal transplantation. Study-level information: Following induction with anti-thymocyte globulin, all recipients were given tacrolimus and steroids for two to three years. Study-wide results and limits: Recipient bone marrow held GvH clones, some seen earlier in ileum or blood. Allograft graft-versus-host to host-versus-graft clonal ratios ran high in patients with graft-donor T cell macrochimerism. Early post-transplant HvG declines tracked with peak circulating GvH clone levels.

Germline V CDR1 and CDR2: LNHDA, SQIVND (reference sequence). The CDR3 loop spans 16 amino acids. With 7 bases clipped from V and 1 base from J, the junction kept 5 bases outside the gene matches. To note about this clone: The antigen is not known.

The assay was immunoSEQ multiplex PCR, and TCRdb's table has in-frame clones only and misses some. The sample has 100,000 or so clones, 85% to 95% seen once. The receptor was isolated from a human donor who was the organ donor for an intestinal transplant. The chain couples TRBV19 to TRBJ2-1, with 12 bases aligning to TRBD2. This specimen was unstimulated CD8+ T cells sorted from spleen or lymph node cells, taken before transplant. The CDR3 sequence: CASNEGLAGSYNEQFF. CDR3 DNA: TGTGCCAGTAACGAGGGACTAGCGGGTTCCTACAATGAGCAGTTCTTC.